This section outlines one T cell receptor (beta chain) sequence together with its context. The sample belongs to a study of T-cell reconstitution after alpha-beta-depleted transplantation in children. The CDR3 spans 16 residues. The TCRbeta library incorporated unique molecular identifiers. TCRdb reanalysed the PCR reads using MiXCR and keeps one entry per CDR3 protein. The profile covers 60,000 to 80,000 distinct CDR3 sequences, with about 7% appearing a single time and approximately 2.4% taken by the ten largest. The chain is built from TRBV5-2 and TRBJ2-1; TRBD2, the D gene given by the table, was not confirmed from the DNA. TRBV5-2 is deemed a pseudogene. This receptor was taken from a human donor who donated a stem cell graft to a child with acute lymphoblastic leukemia. This specimen consisted of PBMCs from the stem cell graft donor, obtained from the stem cell graft. In nucleotides, the CDR3 is TGTGCCATGGGCCCCCCGGGACTAGCGGATTACAATGAGCAGTTCTTC. This sequence encodes CAMGPPGLADYNEQFF.